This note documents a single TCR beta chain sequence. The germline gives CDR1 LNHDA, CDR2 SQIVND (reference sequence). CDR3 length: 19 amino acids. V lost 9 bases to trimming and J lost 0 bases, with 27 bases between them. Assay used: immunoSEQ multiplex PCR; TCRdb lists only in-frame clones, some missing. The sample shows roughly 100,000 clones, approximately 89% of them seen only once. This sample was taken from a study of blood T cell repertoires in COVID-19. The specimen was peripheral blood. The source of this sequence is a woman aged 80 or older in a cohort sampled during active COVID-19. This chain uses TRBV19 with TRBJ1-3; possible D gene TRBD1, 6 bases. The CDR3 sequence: CARGADRRRSSFSGNTIYF. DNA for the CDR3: TGTGCCAGGGGGGCTGACAGGCGTCGGTCCAGTTTCTCTGGAAACACCATATATTTT.